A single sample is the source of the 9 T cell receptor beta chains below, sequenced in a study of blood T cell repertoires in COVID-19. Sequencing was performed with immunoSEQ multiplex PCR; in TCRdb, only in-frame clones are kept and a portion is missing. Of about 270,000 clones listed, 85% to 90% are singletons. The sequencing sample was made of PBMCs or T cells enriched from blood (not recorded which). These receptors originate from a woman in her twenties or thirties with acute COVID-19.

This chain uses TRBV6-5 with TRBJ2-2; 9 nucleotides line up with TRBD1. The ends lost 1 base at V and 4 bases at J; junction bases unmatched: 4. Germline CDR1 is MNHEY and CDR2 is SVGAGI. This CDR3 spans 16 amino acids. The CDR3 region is CASSYFPTGGTGELFF. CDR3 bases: TGTGCCAGCAGTTACTTCCCGACAGGGGGCACCGGGGAGCTGTTTTTT.

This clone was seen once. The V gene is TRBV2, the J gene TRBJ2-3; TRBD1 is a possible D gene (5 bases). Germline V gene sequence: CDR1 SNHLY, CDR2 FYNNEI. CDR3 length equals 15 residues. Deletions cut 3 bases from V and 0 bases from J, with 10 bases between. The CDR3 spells CASSDRTYSTDTQYF. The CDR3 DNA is TGTGCCAGCAGTGACCGGACATATAGCACAGATACGCAGTATTTT.

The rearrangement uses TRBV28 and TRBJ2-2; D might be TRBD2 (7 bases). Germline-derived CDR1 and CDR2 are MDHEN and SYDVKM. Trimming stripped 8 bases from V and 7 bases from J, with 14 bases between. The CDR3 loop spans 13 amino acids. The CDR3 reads CASGEGEDGELFF. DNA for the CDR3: TGTGCCAGCGGGGAGGGGGAGGACGGGGAGCTGTTTTTT.

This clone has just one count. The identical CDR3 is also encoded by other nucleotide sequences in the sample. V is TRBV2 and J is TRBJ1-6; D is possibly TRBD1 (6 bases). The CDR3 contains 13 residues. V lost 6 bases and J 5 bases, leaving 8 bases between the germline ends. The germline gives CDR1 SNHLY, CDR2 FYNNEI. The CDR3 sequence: CASRDSHNSPLHF. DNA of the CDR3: TGTGCCAGCAGGGACAGTCATAATTCACCCCTCCACTTT.

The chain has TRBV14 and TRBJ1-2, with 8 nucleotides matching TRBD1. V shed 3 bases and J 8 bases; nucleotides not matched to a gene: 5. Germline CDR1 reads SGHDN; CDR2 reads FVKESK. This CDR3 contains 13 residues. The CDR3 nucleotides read TGTGCCAGCAGCCAGACAGGGGAGGGGGGCTACACCTTC. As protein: CASSQTGEGGYTF.

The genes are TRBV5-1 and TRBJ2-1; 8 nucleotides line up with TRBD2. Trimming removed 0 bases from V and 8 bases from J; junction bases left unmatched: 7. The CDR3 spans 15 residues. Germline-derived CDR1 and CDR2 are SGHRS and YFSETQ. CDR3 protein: CASSLGLAFMDEQFF. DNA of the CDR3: TGCGCCAGCAGCTTGGGACTAGCGTTTATGGATGAGCAGTTCTTC.

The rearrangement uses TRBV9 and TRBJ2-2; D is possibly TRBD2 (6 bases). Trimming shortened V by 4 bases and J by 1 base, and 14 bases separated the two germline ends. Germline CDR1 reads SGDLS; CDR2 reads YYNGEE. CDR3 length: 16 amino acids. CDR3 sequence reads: CASSLLAAGNTGELFF. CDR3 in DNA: TGTGCCAGCAGCCTTTTAGCGGCGGGGAACACCGGGGAGCTGTTTTTT.

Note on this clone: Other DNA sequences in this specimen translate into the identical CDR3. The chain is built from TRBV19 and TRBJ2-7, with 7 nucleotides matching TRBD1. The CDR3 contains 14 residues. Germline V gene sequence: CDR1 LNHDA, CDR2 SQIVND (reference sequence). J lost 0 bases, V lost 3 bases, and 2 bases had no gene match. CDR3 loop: CASSIGDSSYEQYF. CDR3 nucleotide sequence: TGTGCCAGTAGTATTGGGGACAGCTCCTACGAGCAGTACTTC.

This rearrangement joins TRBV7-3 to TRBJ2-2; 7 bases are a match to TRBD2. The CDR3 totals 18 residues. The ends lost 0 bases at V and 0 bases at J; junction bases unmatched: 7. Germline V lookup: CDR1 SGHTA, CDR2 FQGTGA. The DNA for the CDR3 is TGTGCCAGCAGCTTAACGTGGCTAGCGGAGGCGAACACCGGGGAGCTGTTTTTT. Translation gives CASSLTWLAEANTGELFF.